These 21 T cell receptor beta chains share one sample of origin, sequenced in a study of T cell responses to AZD1222 COVID-19 vaccine. Using immunoSEQ multiplex PCR, the repertoire was profiled, and TCRdb retains in-frame clones only, with some absent. The repertoire holds just under 90,000 clones, with about 91% as singletons. The sample was peripheral blood, taken 28 days after the second AZD1222 dose. These receptors originate from an adult who received the AZD1222 COVID-19 vaccine.

This clone was found a few times. The V gene is TRBV28, the J gene TRBJ1-5; D ambiguous. The CDR3 contains 18 residues. Germline lookup yields CDR1 MDHEN and CDR2 SYDVKM. Trimming took off 6 bases at V and 5 bases at J, with 26 bases between the two ends. CDR3 amino acids: CASSPSMALGSVDQPQHF. The CDR3 region has the DNA TGTGCCAGCAGCCCCTCAATGGCGTTGGGGTCGGTAGATCAGCCCCAGCATTTT.

The V and J genes are TRBV7-9 and TRBJ1-3; 12 bases match TRBD1. The CDR3 loop spans 17 amino acids. The germline V gene has CDR1 SEHNR and CDR2 FQNEAQ (reference sequence). The ends lost 0 bases at V and 14 bases at J; junction bases unmatched: 14. CDR3: CASSLAPRDRGRLALYF. The CDR3 bases are TGTGCCAGCAGCTTAGCCCCCCGGGACAGGGGGCGATTGGCCCTATATTTT.

The chain recombines TRBV19 with TRBJ2-1; no reliable D call. Germline CDR1 is LNHDA and CDR2 is SQIVND (reference sequence). This CDR3 is built from 11 residues. The germline V and J ends were trimmed by 1 base and 8 bases, with 3 bases remaining between them. CDR3: CASSIVDEQFF. In nucleotides, the CDR3 is TGTGCCAGTAGTATAGTAGATGAGCAGTTCTTC.

V gene TRBV24-1 combines with J gene TRBJ1-1; 8 bases are shared with TRBD1. The germline V gene encodes CDR1 KGHDR and CDR2 SFDVKD. This CDR3 is 15 amino acids long. V was clipped by 10 bases and J by 0 bases; unmatched bases: 9. The CDR3 reads CATQQGGTMNTEAFF. CDR3 bases: TGTGCCACGCAACAGGGGGGGACGATGAACACTGAAGCTTTCTTT.

The chain links TRBV28 to TRBJ1-4; 7 bases line up with TRBD1. Germline trimming cut 5 bases from V and 8 bases from J; bases unmatched to any gene: 8. Germline CDR1 is MDHEN and CDR2 is SYDVKM. The CDR3 has 14 residues. CDR3 DNA sequence: TGTGCCAGCAGTGGGACAGTCATAGGGGAAAAACTGTTTTTT. It yields the protein CASSGTVIGEKLFF.

J is TRBJ2-2 and V is TRBV27; 9 bases are shared with TRBD1. The J segment lost 7 bases and the V segment lost 5 bases, leaving 11 bases of the junction unmatched. Germline loops: CDR1 MNHEY, CDR2 SMNVEV (reference sequence). The CDR3 loop spans 16 amino acids. CDR3 nucleotides: TGTGCCAGCAGTCCCGAGGGACAGGGCTGGATCGGGGAGCTGTTTTTT. Translation gives CASSPEGQGWIGELFF.

The chain employs TRBV3-1 (or the pseudogene TRBV3-2) and TRBJ1-4, with D perhaps TRBD1 (5 bases). Germline values: CDR1 LGHDT, CDR2 YNNKEL (reference sequence). This CDR3 has 13 amino acids. V dropped 10 bases and J dropped 4 bases, with 13 bases sitting between them. The CDR3 reads CATKMGVNEKLFF. The DNA of the CDR3 is TGTGCCACCAAGATGGGGGTTAATGAAAAACTGTTTTTT.

The chain carries TRBV11-1 and TRBJ1-2; D remains ambiguous. Trimming pared 5 bases from V and 6 bases from J, leaving 16 bases between. The CDR3 extends over 14 amino acids. Germline V CDR1 and CDR2: SGHAT, FQDESV (reference sequence). Here the CDR3 reads CASSPQGLKDGYTF. DNA for the CDR3: TGTGCCAGCAGCCCCCAAGGACTTAAAGATGGCTACACCTTC.

The chain uses TRBV11-3 and TRBJ2-3; TRBD2 matches 9 bases. CDR3 length: 20 amino acids. The ends lost 4 bases at V and 0 bases at J; junction bases unmatched: 17. Germline values: CDR1 SGHNT, CDR2 YENEEA. CDR3 nucleotide sequence: TGTGCCAGCAGCTATTTTATAGCGGGGGCAACCGGGTTTAGCACAGATACGCAGTATTTT. This codes for CASSYFIAGATGFSTDTQYF.

The chain is built from TRBV15 and TRBJ1-1; no definite D call. The ends were cut back, 6 bases at V and 0 bases at J, with 14 bases in the middle. Per germline, CDR1 LNHNV and CDR2 YYDKDF (reference sequence). The CDR3 is 15 residues long. DNA of the CDR3: TGTGCCACCAGTACGAACAGAGATTTGAACACTGAAGCTTTCTTT. Amino acids: CATSTNRDLNTEAFF.

This chain uses TRBV6-2 or TRBV6-3 with TRBJ2-1; 7 nucleotides agree with TRBD1. The CDR3 covers 18 residues. Trimming took 2 bases from V and 0 from J; bases not matched to a gene: 10. Looked up from germline, CDR1 is MNHEY and CDR2 is SVGEGT. The CDR3 spells CASSYPLPGQSSYNEQFF. The CDR3 nucleotides read TGTGCCAGCAGTTACCCCCTCCCGGGACAGAGCTCCTACAATGAGCAGTTCTTC.

This clone came up once. V and J are TRBV7-9 and TRBJ2-7, with D perhaps matching TRBD2 (5 bases). Trimming removed 5 bases at V and 2 bases at J, with 13 bases between. The germline CDR1 and CDR2 sequences are SEHNR and FQNEAQ (reference sequence). This CDR3 spans 14 amino acids. The CDR3: CASSTGLSTYEQYF. The CDR3 bases are TGTGCCAGCAGCACCGGACTTAGTACCTACGAGCAGTACTTC.

V and J are TRBV5-1 and TRBJ2-1; 14 bases map to TRBD2. Per germline, CDR1 SGHRS and CDR2 YFSETQ. The CDR3 loop spans 20 amino acids. Trimming at V came to 4 bases and at J to 0 bases, leaving 12 bases not matched to a gene. The CDR3 region has the DNA TGCGCCAGCAGCGCTCGGACTAGCGGGGGGCGTACCCGCTCCTACAATGAGCAGTTCTTC. This translates into CASSARTSGGRTRSYNEQFF.

V is TRBV2 and J is TRBJ1-2; D is unclear. CDR3 length: 13 amino acids. CDR1 and CDR2 from the germline V gene are SNHLY and FYNNEI. The V and J ends lost 4 bases and 8 bases respectively, with 14 bases between them. DNA for the CDR3: TGTGCCAGCAGTGCCGGAGGAAGCTGGGGCTACACCTTC. Encoded protein: CASSAGGSWGYTF.

The rearrangement uses TRBV28 and TRBJ2-7; TRBD2 agrees at 8 bases. Germline V CDR1 and CDR2: MDHEN, SYDVKM. The CDR3 has 14 residues. The ends lost 7 bases at V and 6 bases at J; junction bases unmatched: 11. CDR3 sequence (DNA): TGTGCCAGCACGAACCCCGGGGGGGTCTTCGAGCAGTACTTC. Protein: CASTNPGGVFEQYF. The full variable domain, with the rest looked up from reference TRBV28 and TRBJ2-7, is DVKVTQSSRYLVKRTGEKVFLECVQDMDHENMFWYRQDPGLGLRLIYFSYDVKMKEKGDIPEGYSVSREKKERFSLILESASTNQTSMYLCASTNPGGVFEQYFGPGTRLTVT.

V gene TRBV25-1 combines with J gene TRBJ2-5; D unclear. The CDR3 has 14 residues. The germline V gene encodes CDR1 MGHDK and CDR2 SYGVNS. Trimming took off 7 bases at V and 5 bases at J, with 17 bases between the two ends. CDR3 nucleotide sequence: TGTGCCAGCAATGACCCGGGTAGGGTGGAGACCCAGTACTTC. This encodes CASNDPGRVETQYF.

The V gene is TRBV9, the J gene TRBJ1-4; 7 bases align to TRBD1. Unmatched junction bases numbered 4, after V lost 0 bases and J lost 5 bases. Per germline, CDR1 SGDLS and CDR2 YYNGEE. The CDR3 is made up of 15 amino acids. The CDR3 is CASSVVTGRNEKLFF. The CDR3 DNA is TGTGCCAGCAGCGTAGTGACAGGGCGGAATGAAAAACTGTTTTTT.

The rearrangement uses TRBV18 and TRBJ1-2, with TRBD1 matching 8 bases. CDR3 length: 17 amino acids. V trimming: 2 bases; J trimming: 4 bases; junction bases outside the gene matches: 12. Germline CDR1 KGHSH, CDR2 LQKENI. The CDR3 loop is CASSPAINQGAVYGYTF. Written as DNA, the CDR3 is TGTGCCAGCTCACCAGCGATTAATCAGGGGGCGGTCTATGGCTACACCTTC. Full variable domain (rest looked up from reference TRBV18 and TRBJ1-2): NAGVMQNPRHLVRRRGQEARLRCSPMKGHSHVYWYRQLPEEGLKFMVYLQKENIIDESGMPKERFSAEFPKEGPSILRIQQVVRGDSAAYFCASSPAINQGAVYGYTFGSGTRLTVV.

The chain couples TRBV11-2 to TRBJ2-2, with a tentative D call TRBD1 (6 bases). V shed 1 base and J shed 0 bases, with 12 bases lying between them. There are 17 residues in the CDR3. Germline CDR1 reads SGHAT; CDR2 reads FQNNGV. The CDR3 bases are TGTGCCAGCAGCTTAGGGCACAGGGTTACGAACACCGGGGAGCTGTTTTTT. This sequence encodes CASSLGHRVTNTGELFF.

The rearrangement links TRBV5-1 to TRBJ2-1; 10 bases match TRBD2. Germline V gene lookup returns CDR1 SGHRS and CDR2 YFSETQ. With V trimmed by 4 bases and J by 8 bases, 6 bases remained unmatched. This CDR3 comprises 14 residues. This CDR3 is CASSPAGGEDEQFF. In nucleotides, the CDR3 is TGCGCCAGCAGCCCAGCGGGGGGGGAGGATGAGCAGTTCTTC.

This sequence joins TRBV5-1 and TRBJ2-3, with a possible D match to TRBD2 (6 bases). This CDR3 is 16 amino acids long. V lost 1 base and J 2 bases, leaving 14 bases between the germline ends. Germline V gene data show CDR1 as SGHRS and CDR2 as YFSETQ. This CDR3 is CASSLPTGDPTDTQYF. In DNA form, the CDR3 reads TGCGCCAGCAGCTTGCCAACGGGGGACCCCACAGATACGCAGTATTTT.